This T cell receptor beta chain comes out of a study of blood T cell repertoires in COVID-19. Study-wide context: The origin of the acute and convalescent COVID-19 samples was the United States, Italy and Spain.

V lost 2 bases to trimming and J lost 2 bases, with 15 bases between them. CDR3 size: 16 residues. Germline lookup yields CDR1 SGDLS and CDR2 YYNGEE. Original handling: Reference gene primer amplification yielded estimated nucleated cell counts. Method: immunoSEQ multiplex PCR; TCRdb's copy keeps in-frame clones and lacks some. V, J and clone size reflect that table, while D and trimming were determined from the DNA. The data hold 150,000 to 200,000 clones, with about 89% observed a single time. The sequence derives from a man aged 35 to 55 with active or convalescent COVID-19. This sequence joins TRBV9 and TRBJ2-3, with D possibly TRBD2 on 5 matching bases. The sequenced material came from peripheral blood. This chain's CDR3 is CASSVSGGAFTDTQYF. CDR3 nucleotide sequence: TGTGCCAGCAGCGTCAGTGGAGGAGCGTTCACAGATACGCAGTATTTT. Full variable domain (remainder filled in from reference TRBV9 and TRBJ2-3): DSGVTQTPKHLITATGQRVTLRCSPRSGDLSVYWYQQSLDQGLQFLIQYYNGEERAKGNILERFSAQQFPDLHSELNLSSLELGDSALYFCASSVSGGAFTDTQYFGPGTRLTVL.